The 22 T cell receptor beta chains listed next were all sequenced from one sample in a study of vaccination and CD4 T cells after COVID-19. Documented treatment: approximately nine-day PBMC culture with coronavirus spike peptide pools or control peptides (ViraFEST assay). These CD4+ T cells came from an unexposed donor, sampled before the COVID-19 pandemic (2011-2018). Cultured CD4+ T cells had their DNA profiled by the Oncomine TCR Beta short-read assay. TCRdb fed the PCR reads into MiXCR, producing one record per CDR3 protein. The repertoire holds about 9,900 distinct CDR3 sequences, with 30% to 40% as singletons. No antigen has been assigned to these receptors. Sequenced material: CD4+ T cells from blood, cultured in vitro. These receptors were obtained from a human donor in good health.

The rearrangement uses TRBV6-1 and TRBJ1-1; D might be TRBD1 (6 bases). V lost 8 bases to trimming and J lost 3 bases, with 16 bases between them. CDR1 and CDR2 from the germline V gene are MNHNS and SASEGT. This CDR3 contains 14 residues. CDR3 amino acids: CASGSNRVYTEAFF. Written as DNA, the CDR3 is TGTGCCAGCGGGTCGAACAGGGTTTACACTGAAGCTTTCTTT.

This CDR3 reads CASQWSGSSYNEQFF. The CDR3 DNA reads as TGTGCCAGCCAATGGAGCGGGAGCTCCTACAATGAGCAGTTCTTC. The chain joins TRBV19 to TRBJ2-1; 8 bases fit TRBD2. The V gene's germline CDR1 is LNHDA and CDR2 SQIVND (reference sequence). The CDR3 covers 15 residues. The junction had 7 bases not matched to a gene; V was cut back by 9 bases and J by 0 bases.

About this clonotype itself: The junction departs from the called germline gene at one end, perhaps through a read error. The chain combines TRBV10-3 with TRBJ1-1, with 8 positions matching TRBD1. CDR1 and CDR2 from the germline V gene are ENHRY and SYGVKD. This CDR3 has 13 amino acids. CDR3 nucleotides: TGTGCCACGACGGACAGGGAGAACACTGGAGCTTTCTTT. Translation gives CATTDRENTGAFF.

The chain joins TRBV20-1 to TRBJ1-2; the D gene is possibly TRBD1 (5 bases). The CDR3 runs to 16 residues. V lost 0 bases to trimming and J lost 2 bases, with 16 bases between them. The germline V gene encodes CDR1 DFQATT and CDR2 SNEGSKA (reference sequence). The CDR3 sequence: CSARDHSGAINYGYTF. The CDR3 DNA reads TGCAGTGCTAGAGATCATTCCGGGGCCATAAACTATGGCTACACCTTC.

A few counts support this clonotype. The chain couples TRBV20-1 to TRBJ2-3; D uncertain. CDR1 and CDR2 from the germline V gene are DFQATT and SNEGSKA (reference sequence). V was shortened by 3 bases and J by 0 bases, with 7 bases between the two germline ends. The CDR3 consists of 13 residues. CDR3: CSARSTSTDTQYF. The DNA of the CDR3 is TGCAGTGCTAGGTCGACCAGCACAGATACGCAGTATTTT.

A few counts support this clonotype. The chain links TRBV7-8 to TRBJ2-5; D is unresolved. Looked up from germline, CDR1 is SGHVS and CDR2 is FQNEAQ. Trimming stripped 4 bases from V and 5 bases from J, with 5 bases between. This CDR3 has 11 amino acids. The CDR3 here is CASSSWETQYF. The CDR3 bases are TGTGCCAGCAGCTCTTGGGAGACCCAGTACTTC.

CDR3: CASSFKANTEAFF. In DNA, the CDR3 is TGTGCCAGCAGCTTCAAGGCGAACACTGAAGCTTTCTTT. The genes are TRBV12-3 or TRBV12-4 and TRBJ1-1; no clear D gene. V was clipped by 6 bases and J by 1 base, with 9 bases between them. The CDR3 runs 13 residues.

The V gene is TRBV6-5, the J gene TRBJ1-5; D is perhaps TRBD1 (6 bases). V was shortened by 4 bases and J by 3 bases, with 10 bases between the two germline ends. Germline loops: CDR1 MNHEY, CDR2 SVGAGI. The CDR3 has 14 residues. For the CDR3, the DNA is TGTGCCAGCAGTTCCGACAGGTACAATCAGCCCCAGCATTTT. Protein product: CASSSDRYNQPQHF.

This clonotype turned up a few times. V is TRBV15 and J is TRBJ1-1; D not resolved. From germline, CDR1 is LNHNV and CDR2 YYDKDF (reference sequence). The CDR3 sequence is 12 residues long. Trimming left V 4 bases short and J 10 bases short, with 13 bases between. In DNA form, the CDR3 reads TGTGCCACCAGCACCTTATCCCAGAGAGCTTTCTTT. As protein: CATSTLSQRAFF.

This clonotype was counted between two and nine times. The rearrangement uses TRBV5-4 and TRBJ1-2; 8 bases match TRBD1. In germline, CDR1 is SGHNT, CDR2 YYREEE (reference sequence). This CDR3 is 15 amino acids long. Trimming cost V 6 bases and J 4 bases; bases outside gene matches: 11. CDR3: CASNGQGALGYGYTF. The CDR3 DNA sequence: TGTGCCAGCAACGGACAGGGCGCCTTAGGCTATGGCTACACCTTC.

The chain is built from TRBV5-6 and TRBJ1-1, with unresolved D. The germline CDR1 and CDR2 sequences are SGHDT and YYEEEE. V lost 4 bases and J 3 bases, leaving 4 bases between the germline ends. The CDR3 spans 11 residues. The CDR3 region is CASSTYTEAFF. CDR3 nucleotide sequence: TGTGCCAGCAGCACCTACACTGAAGCTTTCTTT.

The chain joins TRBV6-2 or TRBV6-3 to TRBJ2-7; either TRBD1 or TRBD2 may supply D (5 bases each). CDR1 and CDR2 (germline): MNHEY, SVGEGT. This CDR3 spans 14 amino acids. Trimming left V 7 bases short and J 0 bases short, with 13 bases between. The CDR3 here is CASTAGTSSYEQYF. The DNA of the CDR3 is TGTGCCAGCACCGCCGGGACCAGCTCCTACGAGCAGTACTTC.

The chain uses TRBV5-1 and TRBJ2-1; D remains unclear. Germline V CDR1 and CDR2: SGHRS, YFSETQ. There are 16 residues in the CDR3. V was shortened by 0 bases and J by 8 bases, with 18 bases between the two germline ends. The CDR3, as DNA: TGCGCCAGCAGCTTGGGTCAGGCTCCCTCCCAGGATGAGCAGTTCTTC. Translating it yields CASSLGQAPSQDEQFF.

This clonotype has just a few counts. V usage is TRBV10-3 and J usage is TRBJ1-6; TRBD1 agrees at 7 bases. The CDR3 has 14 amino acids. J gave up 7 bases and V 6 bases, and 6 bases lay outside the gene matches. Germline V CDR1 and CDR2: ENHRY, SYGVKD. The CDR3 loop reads CAIRAGTANSPLHF. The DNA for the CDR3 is TGTGCCATCAGAGCCGGGACAGCGAATTCACCCCTCCACTTT.

CDR3 sequence: CASSLITSRETQYF. CDR3 sequence (DNA): TGTGCCAGCAGCTTGATAACTAGCAGGGAGACCCAGTACTTC. The chain combines TRBV7-9 with TRBJ2-5, with TRBD2 as a possible D gene (6 bases). The V gene's germline CDR1 is SEHNR and CDR2 FQNEAQ (reference sequence). V was trimmed by 3 bases and J by 5 bases, leaving 13 bases between them. The CDR3 length is 14 residues.

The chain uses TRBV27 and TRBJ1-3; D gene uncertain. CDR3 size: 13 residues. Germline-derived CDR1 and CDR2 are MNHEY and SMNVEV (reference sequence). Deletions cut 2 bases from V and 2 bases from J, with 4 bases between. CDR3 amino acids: CASSLGPGNTIYF. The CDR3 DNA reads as TGTGCCAGCAGTTTAGGGCCTGGAAACACCATATATTTT.

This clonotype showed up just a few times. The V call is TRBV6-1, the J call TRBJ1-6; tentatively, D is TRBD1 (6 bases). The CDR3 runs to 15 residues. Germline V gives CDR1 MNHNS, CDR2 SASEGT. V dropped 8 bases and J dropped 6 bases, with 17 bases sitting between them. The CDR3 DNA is TGTGCCAGCCAAGGGGGACGCATCCTTAATTCACCCCTCCACTTT. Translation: CASQGGRILNSPLHF.

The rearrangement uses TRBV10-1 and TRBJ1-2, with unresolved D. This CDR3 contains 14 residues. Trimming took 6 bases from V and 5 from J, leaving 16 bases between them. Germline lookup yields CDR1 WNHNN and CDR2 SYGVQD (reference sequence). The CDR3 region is CASRVGLVVYGYTF. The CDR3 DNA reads TGCGCCAGCAGGGTTGGACTGGTGGTTTATGGCTACACCTTC.

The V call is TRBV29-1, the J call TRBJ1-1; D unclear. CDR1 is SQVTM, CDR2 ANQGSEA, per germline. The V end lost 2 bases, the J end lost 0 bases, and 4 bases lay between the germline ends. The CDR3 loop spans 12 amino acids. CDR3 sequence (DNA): TGCAGCGTTGAACTGGTGAACACTGAAGCTTTCTTT. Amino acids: CSVELVNTEAFF.

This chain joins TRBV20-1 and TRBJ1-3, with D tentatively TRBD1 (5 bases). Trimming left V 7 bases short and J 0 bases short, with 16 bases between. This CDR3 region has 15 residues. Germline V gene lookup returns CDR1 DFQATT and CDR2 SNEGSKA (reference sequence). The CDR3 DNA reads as TGCAGTGTTAAGGGCAGGGAGAACTCTGGAAACACCATATATTTT. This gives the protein CSVKGRENSGNTIYF.

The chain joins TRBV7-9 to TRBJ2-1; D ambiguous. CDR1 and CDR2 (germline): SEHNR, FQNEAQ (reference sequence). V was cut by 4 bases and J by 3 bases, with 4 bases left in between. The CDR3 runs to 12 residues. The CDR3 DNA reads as TGTGCCAGCAGCTGGGACTACAATGAGCAGTTCTTC. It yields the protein CASSWDYNEQFF.

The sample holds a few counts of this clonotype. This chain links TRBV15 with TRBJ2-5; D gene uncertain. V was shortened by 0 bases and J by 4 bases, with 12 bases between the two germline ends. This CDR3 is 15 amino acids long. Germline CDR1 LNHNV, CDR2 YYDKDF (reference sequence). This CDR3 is CATSRDRAPSETQYF. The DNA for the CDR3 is TGTGCCACCAGCAGAGATCGGGCCCCCTCAGAGACCCAGTACTTC. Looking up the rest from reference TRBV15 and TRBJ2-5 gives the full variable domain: DAMVIQNPRYQVTQFGKPVTLSCSQTLNHNVMYWYQQKSSQAPKLLFHYYDKDFNNEADTPDNFQSRRPNTSFCFLDIRSPGLGDTAMYLCATSRDRAPSETQYFGPGTRLLVL.